What follows describes a single T cell receptor (beta chain). Its antigen is as yet unknown. It was about 4,000 ng of total RNA that each TCR library used. Each UMI harboured a 6-nucleotide sample barcode and was appended via template switching. TCRdb re-called the 5' RACE reads; every CDR3 protein appears as one record, without DNA. The sample has 400,000 to 500,000 distinct CDR3 sequences. This entry belongs to a study of monozygotic twins with inflammatory bowel disease. Study results and limitations: Especially with disease activity, IBD patients had fewer clonotypes in common with others than healthy twins did. Patient-specific immunosuppressive treatments may have made repertoires more variable.

Germline-derived CDR1 and CDR2 are SEHNR and FQNEAQ (reference sequence). The CDR3 has 11 amino acids. Sequenced sample: blood. The sequence was obtained from a human donor with ulcerative colitis or Crohn's disease, or a healthy co-twin of an affected twin (not recorded which). The chain carries TRBV7-9 and TRBJ2-3. CDR3 protein: CASNVSNTQYF.